These 14 T cell receptor beta chains were sequenced from one sample in a study of control samples from healthy donors and cancer patients. Generated by immunoSEQ multiplex PCR, the TCRdb table keeps only in-frame clones and is missing some. The table has around 92,000 clones, around 80% seen once. The sequenced sample was blood. These receptors were obtained from a man aged 60 to 69 in good health.

This rearrangement joins TRBV7-9 to TRBJ2-5; 10 bases map to TRBD2. Germline CDR1 reads SEHNR; CDR2 reads FQNEAQ (reference sequence). The CDR3 loop spans 16 amino acids. V shed 6 bases and J 1 base; nucleotides not matched to a gene: 8. The CDR3 region is CASSPFSGGPQETQYF. In DNA, the CDR3 is TGTGCCAGCAGTCCCTTTAGCGGGGGGCCCCAAGAGACCCAGTACTTC. Full variable domain (outside the CDR3, taken from reference TRBV7-9 and TRBJ2-5): DTGVSQNPRHKITKRGQNVTFRCDPISEHNRLYWYRQTLGQGPEFLTYFQNEAQLEKSRLLSDRFSAERPKGSFSTLEIQRTEQGDSAMYLCASSPFSGGPQETQYFGPGTRLLVL.

V gene TRBV6-5 combines with J gene TRBJ1-5, with 7 bases fitting TRBD1. Looked up from germline, CDR1 is MNHEY and CDR2 is SVGAGI. This CDR3 region has 14 residues. J lost 9 bases, V lost 6 bases, and 11 bases had no gene match. Here the CDR3 reads CASSPDRVRAPQHF. Here the CDR3 DNA reads TGTGCCAGCAGCCCAGACAGGGTCCGGGCGCCCCAGCATTTT.

CDR3 sequence (DNA): TGCGCCAGCAGCCCCATGGCGGGGGCGCGGACTGAAGCTTTCTTT. Amino acid sequence: CASSPMAGARTEAFF. This chain connects TRBV5-1 to TRBJ1-1; D is perhaps TRBD1 (6 bases). Per germline, CDR1 SGHRS and CDR2 YFSETQ. Trimming removed 4 bases at V and 5 bases at J, with 18 bases between. This CDR3 has 15 residues.

The table lists this clone with a count of one. The V and J genes are TRBV30 and TRBJ2-3, with D perhaps TRBD1 (5 bases). Germline-derived CDR1 and CDR2 are GTSNPN and SVGIG (reference sequence). The CDR3 runs to 14 residues. V shed 1 base and J shed 0 bases, with 8 bases lying between them. The CDR3 region is CAWSATVSTDTQYF. CDR3 nucleotides: TGTGCCTGGAGTGCGACAGTTAGCACAGATACGCAGTATTTT. Full variable domain (rest looked up from reference TRBV30 and TRBJ2-3): SQTIHQWPATLVQPVGSPLSLECTVEGTSNPNLYWYRQAAGRGLQLLFYSVGIGQISSEVPQNLSASRPQDRQFILSSKKLLLSDSGFYLCAWSATVSTDTQYFGPGTRLTVL.

The chain recombines TRBV19 with TRBJ2-3; D is unresolved. Germline CDR1 LNHDA, CDR2 SQIVND (reference sequence). The CDR3 consists of 14 residues. Trimming took off 1 base at V and 3 bases at J, with 8 bases between the two ends. CDR3 loop: CASSIGFGTDTQYF. The CDR3 DNA reads TGTGCCAGTAGTATAGGATTCGGGACAGATACGCAGTATTTT.

V gene TRBV7-8 combines with J gene TRBJ2-7; 8 nucleotides match TRBD1. The CDR3 totals 13 residues. Germline CDR1 is SGHVS and CDR2 is FQNEAQ. V trimming: 10 bases; J trimming: 3 bases; junction bases outside the gene matches: 8. CDR3 coding DNA: TGTGCCACCCTGGGGACAGGACTCTACGAGCAGTACTTC. It codes for CATLGTGLYEQYF.

The chain joins TRBV30 to TRBJ2-7, with no clear D. The CDR3 has 12 residues. CDR1 and CDR2 from the germline V gene are GTSNPN and SVGIG (reference sequence). Trimming cost V 0 bases and J 3 bases, with 6 bases left between them. CDR3: CAWSVAGYEQYF. CDR3 nucleotide sequence: TGTGCCTGGAGTGTAGCAGGCTACGAGCAGTACTTC.

This chain joins TRBV6-5 and TRBJ1-2; 11 bases map to TRBD1. This CDR3 has 14 amino acids. CDR1 and CDR2 from the germline V gene are MNHEY and SVGAGI. V shed 6 bases and J 8 bases; nucleotides not matched to a gene: 8. CDR3 nucleotide sequence: TGTGCCAGCAGCTGGGACAGGGGGGGGGAGGGCTACACCTTC. This sequence encodes CASSWDRGGEGYTF.

This sequence joins TRBV3-1 (or the pseudogene TRBV3-2) and TRBJ1-6; 9 bases are shared with TRBD1. J lost 10 bases, V lost 2 bases, and 6 bases had no gene match. CDR3 size: 15 residues. In germline, CDR1 is LGHDT, CDR2 YNNKEL (reference sequence). CDR3 in amino acids: CASSQSWTGESPLHF. CDR3 bases: TGTGCCAGCAGCCAATCCTGGACAGGGGAGTCACCCCTCCACTTT.

The V call is TRBV29-1, the J call TRBJ2-1, with D possibly TRBD2 on 5 matching bases. The CDR3 spans 13 residues. Per germline, CDR1 SQVTM and CDR2 ANQGSEA. V gave up 4 bases and J gave up 7 bases, with 14 bases separating them. The CDR3 nucleotides read TGCAGCGTTGGAGTACTAGTTAAGAATGAGCAGTTCTTC. Its translation is CSVGVLVKNEQFF.

The chain is built from TRBV18 and TRBJ2-2; weak D call: TRBD1 (6 bases). CDR3 length equals 15 residues. Germline V gene lookup returns CDR1 KGHSH and CDR2 LQKENI. V was shortened by 9 bases and J by 3 bases, with 17 bases between the two germline ends. The CDR3 sequence is CASRSGDTYTGELFF. The DNA for the CDR3 is TGTGCCAGTCGAAGTGGGGACACCTACACCGGGGAGCTGTTTTTT. The complete variable domain, with remaining parts taken from reference TRBV18 and TRBJ2-2, reads NAGVMQNPRHLVRRRGQEARLRCSPMKGHSHVYWYRQLPEEGLKFMVYLQKENIIDESGMPKERFSAEFPKEGPSILRIQQVVRGDSAAYFCASRSGDTYTGELFFGEGSRLTVL.

This clone was detected only once. This chain uses TRBV11-2 with TRBJ2-5; 11 nucleotides line up with TRBD2. V gave up 1 base and J gave up 6 bases; unmatched junction bases: 4. From germline, CDR1 is SGHAT and CDR2 FQNNGV. The CDR3 is 15 amino acids. The CDR3 loop reads CASSLVASGGQTQYF. CDR3 bases: TGTGCCAGCAGCTTAGTGGCTAGCGGGGGGCAGACCCAGTACTTC.

The chain joins TRBV3-1 (or the pseudogene TRBV3-2) to TRBJ2-1, with unresolved D. The ends were cut back, 4 bases at V and 11 bases at J, with 12 bases in the middle. Germline CDR1 is LGHDT and CDR2 is YNNKEL (reference sequence). This CDR3 has 12 amino acids. As DNA, the CDR3 is TGTGCCAGCAGCCTACAGACCGGTAAGCAGTTCTTC. This translates into CASSLQTGKQFF.

The V gene is TRBV28, the J gene TRBJ2-2; weak D call: TRBD2 (5 bases). Germline assignment: CDR1 MDHEN and CDR2 SYDVKM. The CDR3 covers 13 residues. Trimming stripped 7 bases from V and 6 bases from J, with 12 bases between. The CDR3 reads CASISAGAGELFF. In DNA form, the CDR3 reads TGTGCCAGCATTTCGGCCGGGGCCGGGGAGCTGTTTTTT.